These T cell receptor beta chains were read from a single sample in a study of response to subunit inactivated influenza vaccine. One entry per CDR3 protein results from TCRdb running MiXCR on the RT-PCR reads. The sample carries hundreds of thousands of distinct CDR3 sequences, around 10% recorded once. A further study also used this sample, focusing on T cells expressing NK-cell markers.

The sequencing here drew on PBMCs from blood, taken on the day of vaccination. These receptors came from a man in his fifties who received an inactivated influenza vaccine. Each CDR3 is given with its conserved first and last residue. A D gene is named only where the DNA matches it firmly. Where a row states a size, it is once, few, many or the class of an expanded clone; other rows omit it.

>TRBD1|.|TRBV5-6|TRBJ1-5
TGTGCCAGCAGCTTGATAGGACAGGGTTCAAATCAGCCCCAGCATTTT
CASSLIGQGSNQPQHF
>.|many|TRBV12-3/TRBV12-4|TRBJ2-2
TGTGCCAGCAGTCGGGTGAGGGGTACCGGGGAGCTGTTTTTT
CASSRVRGTGELFF
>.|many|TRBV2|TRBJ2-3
TGTGCCAGCTGTCGGGACCCGCCTTTAGATACGCAGTATTTT
CASCRDPPLDTQYF
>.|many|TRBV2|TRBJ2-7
TGTGCCAGCAGTCAGGACACGAGCCATCTATACGAGCAGTACTTC
CASSQDTSHLYEQYF
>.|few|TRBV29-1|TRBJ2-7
TGCAGCGTGTACAATAATCCTACCTACGAGCAGTACTTC
CSVYNNPTYEQYF
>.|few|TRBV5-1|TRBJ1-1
TGCGCCAGCAGTCCTGGACACGAGGGAACTGAAGCTTTCTTT
CASSPGHEGTEAFF
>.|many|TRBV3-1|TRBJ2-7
TGTGCCAGCAGCCGCTCCGTGGGTGGAAGGGGCGAGCAGTACTTC
CASSRSVGGRGEQYF
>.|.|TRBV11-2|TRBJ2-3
TGTGCCAGCAGCCGTGGGACAAATCTTGATACGCAGTATTTT
CASSRGTNLDTQYF
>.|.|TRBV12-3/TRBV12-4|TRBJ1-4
TGTGCCAGCAGTCCAGGTCGACCCTTAATGAATGGACTGTTTTTT
CASSPGRPLMNGLFF
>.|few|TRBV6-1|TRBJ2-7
TGTGCCAGCACTAAGCACCGGGACAACCACGAGCAGTACTTC
CASTKHRDNHEQYF
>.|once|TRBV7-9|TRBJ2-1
TGTGCCAGCAGCTCTGGACCCGGCTACAATGAGCAGTTCTTC
CASSSGPGYNEQFF
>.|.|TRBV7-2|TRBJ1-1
TGTGCCAGCAGCCCCATAGGACTGAACACTGAAGCTTTCTTT
CASSPIGLNTEAFF
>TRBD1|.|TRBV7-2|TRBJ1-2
TGTGCCAGCAGCGATCGGACAGGGAGGGACTATGGCTACACCTTC
CASSDRTGRDYGYTF
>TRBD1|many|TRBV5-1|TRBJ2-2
TGCGCCAGCAGCAAAGGACAGGGCATGAACACCGGGGAGCTGTTTTTT
CASSKGQGMNTGELFF
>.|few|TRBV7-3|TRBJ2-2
TGTGCCAGCAGCGCGCGAATCGGACTCAACACCGGGGAGCTGTTTTTT
CASSARIGLNTGELFF
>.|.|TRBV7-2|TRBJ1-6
TGTGCCAGCAGCCCCCTTCGCTCAGGGAGATTAAATTCACCCCTCCACTTT
CASSPLRSGRLNSPLHF
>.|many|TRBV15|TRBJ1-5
TGTGCCACCAGCAGATCCCCGGCGCAGCCCCAGCATTTT
CATSRSPAQPQHF
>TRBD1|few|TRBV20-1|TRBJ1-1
TGCAGTGCGCCGCCCGCAGGGGGCGTAACTGAAGCTTTCTTT
CSAPPAGGVTEAFF
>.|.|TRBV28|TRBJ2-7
TGTGCCAGCAGTCTAAGGGTTGGAGGCTCCTACGAGCAGTACTTC
CASSLRVGGSYEQYF
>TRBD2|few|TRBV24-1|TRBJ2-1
TGTGCCACCAGTGATCCGAGGAAGCGGGGTAGCTACAATGAGCAGTTCTTC
CATSDPRKRGSYNEQFF
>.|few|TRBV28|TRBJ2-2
TGTGCCAGCAGTATTGGTGACAGGTTTGCCCTTCCGAACACCGGGGAGCTGTTTTTT
CASSIGDRFALPNTGELFF
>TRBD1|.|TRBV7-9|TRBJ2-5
TGTGCCAGCAGCTTAAACAGGCAGGGACAGGAGACCCAGTACTTC
CASSLNRQGQETQYF
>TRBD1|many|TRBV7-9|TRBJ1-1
TGTGCCAGCAGCTCTGGACAGGGAATAATGAACACTGAAGCTTTCTTT
CASSSGQGIMNTEAFF
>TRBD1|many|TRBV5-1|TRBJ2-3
TGCGCCAGCAGCTACGGACAGGGGCAAGATACGCAGTATTTT
CASSYGQGQDTQYF
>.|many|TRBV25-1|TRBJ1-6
TGTGCCAGCAGTGACAAGGGGAAATATAATTCACCCCTCCACTTT
CASSDKGKYNSPLHF
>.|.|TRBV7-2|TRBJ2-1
TGTGCCAGCAGCTTAGCGGGGGGAGAAGTCAATGAGCAGTTCTTC
CASSLAGGEVNEQFF
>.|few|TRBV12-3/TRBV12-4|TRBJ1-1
TGTGCCAGCAGTCCCCGAGCGGGACATCTGAACACTGAAGCTTTCTTT
CASSPRAGHLNTEAFF
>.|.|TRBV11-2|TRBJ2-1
TGTGCCAGCAGCCTCCTCTCACACAATGAGCAGTTCTTC
CASSLLSHNEQFF
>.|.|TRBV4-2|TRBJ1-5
TGTGCCAGCAGCCAAGATATCCGGGGTGGATTAGCAAATCAGCCCCAGCATTTT
CASSQDIRGGLANQPQHF
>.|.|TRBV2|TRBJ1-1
TGTGCCAGCAGATTGGACGCGAACACTGAAGCTTTCTTT
CASRLDANTEAFF
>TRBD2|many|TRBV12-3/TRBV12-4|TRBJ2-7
TGTGCCAGCAGTTTAGCTAGCGGGCCCTACGAGCAGTACTTC
CASSLASGPYEQYF
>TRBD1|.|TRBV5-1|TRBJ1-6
TGCGCCAGCAGCTCACCACAGGGGACCTCAACGGGCTATAATTCACCCCTCCACTTT
CASSSPQGTSTGYNSPLHF
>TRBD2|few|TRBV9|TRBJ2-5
TGTGCCGTACACGGGGTAGCGGGGGCCCAAGAGACCCAGTACTTC
CAVHGVAGAQETQYF
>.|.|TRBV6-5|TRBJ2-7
TGTGCCAGCAGTTACGGGACTCTCTCCTACGAGCAGTACTTC
CASSYGTLSYEQYF
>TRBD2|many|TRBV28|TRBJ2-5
TGTGCCAGCAGTTTCACGAGCGGGAGGGACCAAGAGACCCAGTACTTC
CASSFTSGRDQETQYF
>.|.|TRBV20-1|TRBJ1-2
TGCAGTGCTAGTGCTCAGGGGACGGGAGGCTACACCTTC
CSASAQGTGGYTF
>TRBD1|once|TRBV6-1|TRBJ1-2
TGTGCCAGCAGTCGGACCGGGACAGGGGCTCTTTTGAATGGCTACACCTTC
CASSRTGTGALLNGYTF
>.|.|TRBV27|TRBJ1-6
TGTGCCAGCAGTTTGGGTTGGGCTAATTCACCCCTCCACTTT
CASSLGWANSPLHF
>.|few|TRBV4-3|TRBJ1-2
TGCGCCAGCAGCCAAGAGGCCAGGGGAAGGGATGGCTACACCTTC
CASSQEARGRDGYTF
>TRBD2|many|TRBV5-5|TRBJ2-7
TGTGCCAGCAGCCACCGACTAGCGGAATCCTACGAGCAGTACTTC
CASSHRLAESYEQYF
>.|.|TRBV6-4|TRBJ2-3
TGTGCCAGCGGGCGCGGGGTCACAGATACGCAGTATTTT
CASGRGVTDTQYF